These T cell receptor beta chains were read from a single sample in a study of metastatic and nonmetastatic thyroid tumors. With MiXCR, TCRdb reprocessed the PCR reads. The profile covers approximately 69,000 clones, with 13% to 15% appearing a single time and about 6% taken by the ten largest. The sequencing input was blood. These receptors were obtained from a male donor with papillary thyroid cancer or a benign thyroid nodule (not recorded which). Some clones in this sample may be carry-over from other donors' samples. Each CDR3 is given with its conserved first and last residue. The D gene is left open where the match is weak. Only part of the rows carry a size: once, few, many, or a class if the clone is expanded.

many	TRBV18	TRBD1	TRBJ1-2	TGTGCCAGCTCACCGAGGACAGGGGGCCATGGCTACACCTTC	CASSPRTGGHGYTF
many	TRBV4-3	TRBD2	TRBJ2-2	TGCGCCAGCAGCCAAGAGCCACTAGCGGAGATCACCGGGGAGCTGTTTTTT	CASSQEPLAEITGELFF
many	TRBV6-5	NA	TRBJ1-3	TGTGCCAGCAGTTACTCATCAGTTGCCTCTGGAAACACCATATATTTT	CASSYSSVASGNTIYF
many	TRBV20-1	NA	TRBJ1-1	TGCAGTGCTGGTGGCGGTACTGAAGCTTTCTTT	CSAGGGTEAFF
NA	TRBV5-4	NA	TRBJ1-4	TGTGCCAGCAGCCACGGATCGGGGGAAAAACTGTTTTTT	CASSHGSGEKLFF
NA	TRBV10-3	NA	TRBJ2-3	TGTGCCATCAGTGAGATTAGCGTGAGCACATATACGCAGTATTTT	CAISEISVSTYTQYF
NA	TRBV12-5	NA	TRBJ1-1	TGTGCTAGTGGACTGTGGGGGACTGAAGCTTTCTTT	CASGLWGTEAFF
many	TRBV10-3	TRBD1	TRBJ1-4	TGTGCCATCAGTGACTCCTGGACAGGAGAGAATGAAAAACTGTTTTTT	CAISDSWTGENEKLFF
many	TRBV18	NA	TRBJ2-3	TGTGCCAGCTCACCACTAATTGGGGCGAGCGATACGCAGTATTTT	CASSPLIGASDTQYF
many	TRBV7-8	NA	TRBJ2-5	TGTGCCAGCATCCTCGGCCGGGTCCAAGAGACCCAGTACTTC	CASILGRVQETQYF
many	TRBV28	NA	TRBJ2-7	TGTGCCAGCATCAGAGGGGGAGGGGGCTACGAGCAGTACTTC	CASIRGGGGYEQYF
many	TRBV19	NA	TRBJ1-1	TGTGCCAGTAGTCCGGAACAGGTAGAAGGTCGAGAAGCTTTCTTT	CASSPEQVEGREAFF
many	TRBV7-2	NA	TRBJ2-1	TGTGCCAGCACCCTGGGTCCCGAGGGATACAATGAGCAGTTCTTC	CASTLGPEGYNEQFF
NA	TRBV12-3/TRBV12-4	NA	TRBJ1-1	TGTGCCAGCAGCCTAGGGGGTGCCTGTGAAGCTTTCTTT	CASSLGGACEAFF
NA	TRBV18	NA	TRBJ2-6	TGTGCCAGCTCACCGGACTCGGTGGCCAACGTCCTGACTTTC	CASSPDSVANVLTF
many	TRBV10-2	NA	TRBJ2-1	TGCGCCAGCAGTGACGCAGGGAGCTCCTACAATGAGCAGTTCTTC	CASSDAGSSYNEQFF
many	TRBV12-3/TRBV12-4	TRBD2	TRBJ2-5	TGTGCCAGCAGTGGGACTAGCGGGAGGAGGGAGACCCAGTACTTC	CASSGTSGRRETQYF
many	TRBV6-6	TRBD2	TRBJ2-6	TGTGCCAGCAGGCCCGCCGGGACTAGCGGGTCCTCTGGGGCCAACGTCCTGACTTTC	CASRPAGTSGSSGANVLTF
NA	TRBV7-3	TRBD2	TRBJ2-7	TGTGCCAGCAGCTTAAGGACTAGCGGGACACCTTGGGGCGCCTACGAGCAGTACTTC	CASSLRTSGTPWGAYEQYF
few	TRBV28	TRBD2	TRBJ2-7	TGTGCCAGCAGCCGGGCGGGGGGCAGATCCGAGCAGTACTTC	CASSRAGGRSEQYF
many	TRBV6-4	NA	TRBJ1-6	TGTGCCAGCAGTGACAGGGATAATTCACCCCTCCACTTT	CASSDRDNSPLHF
NA	TRBV5-4	NA	TRBJ2-4	TGTGCCAGCAGCCGGGGACAGGGACTAGGGGAAAACATTAAGTACTTC	CASSRGQGLGENIKYF
many	TRBV7-9	NA	TRBJ2-7	TGTGCCAGCAGCCAAGGACCGAAACCCTACGAGCAGTACTTC	CASSQGPKPYEQYF
many	TRBV18	NA	TRBJ1-1	TGTGCCAGCTCACCACCGCGGGGACATGTGGCTGAAGCTTTCTTT	CASSPPRGHVAEAFF
many	TRBV6-5	TRBD1	TRBJ1-4	TGTGCCAGCAGTTACTCGAGGGACAGGGGTTTGATAGGGGAAAAACTGTTTTTT	CASSYSRDRGLIGEKLFF
NA	TRBV5-6	NA	TRBJ1-2	TGTGCTAGCAGCCGGGGACATGGGCCCTATGGCTACACCTTC	CASSRGHGPYGYTF
NA	TRBV20-1	NA	TRBJ1-6	TGCAGTGCTCCTGTGGGCAGGGCAGACTCACCCCTCCACTTT	CSAPVGRADSPLHF
few	TRBV4-3	TRBD1	TRBJ2-2	TGCGCCAGCAGCCAAGTCAAGGGGGCCGGGACCGGGGAGCTGTTTTTT	CASSQVKGAGTGELFF
NA	TRBV5-4	NA	TRBJ2-5	TGTGCCATCAGCCCCCCCGGCTCGGGGATGCAAGAGACCCAGTACTTC	CAISPPGSGMQETQYF
many	TRBV6-5	TRBD2	TRBJ2-1	TGTGCCAGCAGTTACGGGGTAGCGGGGCACAATGAGCAGTTCTTC	CASSYGVAGHNEQFF